These 23 T cell receptor beta chains came from one sample sequenced in a study of neurological immune-mediated disorders. TCRdb itself ran the 5' RACE reads through MiXCR, one entry per CDR3 protein. The table has about 62,000 distinct CDR3 sequences, about 3.5% seen once; the top ten hold around 2.2%. Specimen: PBMCs. Receptors were obtained from a woman aged 45-59 years with multiple sclerosis.

There are many counts of this clonotype. CDR3 amino acids: CRALGTSGNTDTQYF. The CDR3 bases are TGCAGGGCTCTTGGGACTAGCGGCAATACAGATACGCAGTATTTT. This chain uses TRBV20-1 with TRBJ2-3; 11 bases line up with TRBD2. This CDR3 contains 15 residues. In germline, CDR1 is DFQATT, CDR2 SNEGSKA (reference sequence).

This clonotype came up a few times. The V call is TRBV21-1, the J call TRBJ1-5. TRBV21-1 is a pseudogene locus. The CDR3 contains 15 residues. CDR3 DNA: TGTGCCAGCAGTACACGGCAGATTAGAAGTCAGCCCCAGAATTTT. This translates into CASSTRQIRSQPQNF.

The sample holds a few counts of this clonotype. The genes are TRBV5-8 and TRBJ1-1; D may be TRBD1 (6 bases). The V gene's germline CDR1 is SGHTS and CDR2 YDEGEE. The ends were cut back, 3 bases at V and 3 bases at J, with 6 bases in the middle. This CDR3 region has 12 residues. The DNA for the CDR3 is TGTGCCAGCAGCTCAGGGGACACTGAAGCTTTCTTT. Amino acids: CASSSGDTEAFF. Variable domain in full (rest from reference TRBV5-8 and TRBJ1-1): EAGVTQSPTHLIKTRGQQATLRCSPISGHTSVYWYQQALGLGLQFLLWYDEGEERNRGNFPPRFSGRQFPNYSSELNVNALELEDSALYLCASSSGDTEAFFGQGTRLTVV.

This clonotype occurred many times. The V gene is TRBV4-3, the J gene TRBJ1-2, with D tentatively TRBD1 (5 bases). Trimming took off 0 bases at V and 3 bases at J, with 14 bases between the two ends. The germline V gene has CDR1 LGHNA and CDR2 YSLEER. There are 16 residues in the CDR3. CDR3 sequence reads: CASSQDGQGSYYGYTF. CDR3 sequence (DNA): TGCGCCAGCAGCCAAGATGGGCAGGGTAGCTACTATGGCTACACCTTC.

This clonotype was recorded at least ten times. The chain has TRBV24-1 and TRBJ2-7; no firm D call. The CDR3 extends over 14 amino acids. The V end lost 5 bases, the J end lost 1 base, and 11 bases lay between the germline ends. Germline V gene lookup returns CDR1 KGHDR and CDR2 SFDVKD. CDR3 region: CATSAHAASYEQYF. The CDR3 nucleotides are TGTGCCACCAGTGCTCACGCGGCGTCCTACGAGCAGTACTTC.

This clonotype was seen many times. The V and J genes are TRBV4-2 and TRBJ2-7; D gene uncertain. CDR1 and CDR2 from the germline V gene are LGHNA and YNFKEQ. The CDR3 loop spans 12 amino acids. The V end was cut by 0 bases, the J end by 6 bases, with 6 bases between. The CDR3 spells CASSQDGPEQYF. The CDR3 DNA reads as TGTGCCAGCAGCCAAGACGGACCCGAGCAGTACTTC.

In this sample, this clonotype turned up many times. One junction end disagrees with the germline gene, perhaps due to a read error. This chain links TRBV4-2 with TRBJ2-3; D gene uncertain. CDR1 and CDR2 from the germline V gene are LGHNA and YNFKEQ. The CDR3 runs to 15 residues. Here the CDR3 DNA reads TGTGCCAGCAGTCAAGAAGTGCTTAGCACAGATACGCAGTATTTT. This encodes CASSQEVLSTDTQYF.

This clonotype was seen at least ten times. The gene calls are TRBV13 and TRBJ2-3; TRBD2 matches at 15 bases. CDR1 and CDR2 (germline): PRHDT, FYEKMQ (reference sequence). Germline trimming cut 3 bases from V and 10 bases from J; bases unmatched to any gene: 2. The CDR3 is 14 residues long. CDR3 loop: CASSFGLAGGSQYF. The CDR3 region has the DNA TGTGCCAGCAGCTTCGGACTAGCGGGAGGGTCGCAGTATTTT.

This clonotype was picked up many times. The gene calls are TRBV10-3 and TRBJ1-2, with no clear D. The CDR3 extends over 13 amino acids. Deletions cut 6 bases from V and 2 bases from J, with 10 bases between. Germline CDR1 ENHRY, CDR2 SYGVKD. The CDR3 spells CAIRRETNYGYTF. CDR3 sequence (DNA): TGTGCCATCAGACGTGAGACCAACTATGGCTACACCTTC.

There are many counts of this clonotype. This chain uses TRBV29-1 with TRBJ2-1; 11 bases are a match to TRBD2. The CDR3 spans 13 residues. CDR1 SQVTM and CDR2 ANQGSEA come from the germline V gene. Trimming removed 3 bases from V and 8 bases from J; junction bases left unmatched: 3. For the CDR3, the DNA is TGCAGCGTTGAGACTAGCGGGATGGATGAGCAGTTCTTC. Encoded protein: CSVETSGMDEQFF.

This clonotype was picked up many times. The genes are TRBV20-1 and TRBJ2-1, with D possibly TRBD2 on 6 matching bases. The V and J ends lost 6 bases and 4 bases respectively, with 13 bases between them. The CDR3 length is 13 residues. Germline assignment: CDR1 DFQATT and CDR2 SNEGSKA (reference sequence). The CDR3 region has the DNA TGCAGTGCCGTGGGAGGATCGTACAATGAGCAGTTCTTC. Residues: CSAVGGSYNEQFF.

The sample holds many counts of this clonotype. The V call is TRBV5-1, the J call TRBJ2-2, with 7 bases aligning to TRBD1. The germline V gene has CDR1 SGHRS and CDR2 YFSETQ. V lost 7 bases and J lost 4; bases outside the gene matches: 4. The CDR3 covers 13 residues. This chain's CDR3 is CASRQGITGELFF. DNA of the CDR3: TGCGCCAGCCGACAGGGTATCACCGGGGAGCTGTTTTTT.

There are many counts of this clonotype. CDR3 nucleotides: TGTGCCAGCACAACCCCCAGCAAAAACATTCAGTACTTC. It specifies CASTTPSKNIQYF. This chain links TRBV6-2 or TRBV6-3 with TRBJ2-4; no firm D call. CDR3 length: 13 amino acids. V dropped 7 bases and J dropped 3 bases, with 10 bases sitting between them. CDR1 and CDR2 (germline): MNHEY, SVGEGT.

At least ten counts were recorded for this clonotype. The rearrangement uses TRBV6-2 or TRBV6-3 and TRBJ2-1; D perhaps matches TRBD1 (5 bases). The CDR3 has 13 amino acids. Trimming stripped 8 bases from V and 1 base from J, with 9 bases between. Germline CDR1 and CDR2: MNHEY and SVGEGT. CDR3 amino acids: CASLRGSYNEQFF. In nucleotides, the CDR3 is TGTGCCAGCTTAAGGGGTTCCTACAATGAGCAGTTCTTC.

In its sample, this clonotype was seen many times. V usage is TRBV20-1 and J usage is TRBJ2-3; unclear D gene. Germline CDR1 reads DFQATT; CDR2 reads SNEGSKA (reference sequence). This CDR3 has 15 residues. The V end was cut by 3 bases, the J end by 10 bases, with 23 bases between. The CDR3 is CSARVPTPRSSAQYF. CDR3 nucleotides: TGCAGTGCTAGGGTCCCCACCCCCCGAAGTTCGGCGCAGTATTTT.

This clonotype was seen only a few times. V gene TRBV18 combines with J gene TRBJ2-1; D unresolved. CDR1 is KGHSH, CDR2 LQKENI, per germline. The CDR3 consists of 12 residues. V dropped 1 base and J dropped 9 bases, with 7 bases sitting between them. CDR3 protein: CASSPQMGEQFF. As DNA, the CDR3 is TGTGCCAGCTCACCACAAATGGGTGAGCAGTTCTTC.

The chain couples TRBV30 to TRBJ1-1, with TRBD1 matching over 9 bases. CDR1 and CDR2 (germline): GTSNPN, SVGIG (reference sequence). The CDR3 covers 15 residues. V gave up 1 base and J gave up 4 bases; unmatched junction bases: 7. The CDR3 DNA sequence: TGTGCCTGGAGTGCCGGACAGGGGAGGAGCACTGAAGCTTTCTTT. Translating gives CAWSAGQGRSTEAFF.

This clonotype was found many times. The chain is built from TRBV27 and TRBJ2-7; no definite D call. V was cut by 5 bases and J by 0 bases, with 14 bases left in between. The germline V gene encodes CDR1 MNHEY and CDR2 SMNVEV (reference sequence). The length of the CDR3 is 15 residues. The CDR3 protein is CASSPRATSSYEQYF. DNA for the CDR3: TGTGCCAGCAGTCCTCGGGCAACGAGCTCCTACGAGCAGTACTTC.

This clonotype was detected many times. The J gene is TRBJ1-1, the V gene TRBV5-6; D unclear. CDR3 length: 13 residues. V dropped 0 bases and J dropped 7 bases, with 10 bases sitting between them. Per germline, CDR1 SGHDT and CDR2 YYEEEE. CDR3 sequence reads: CASSLVRDIEAFF. DNA for the CDR3: TGTGCCAGCAGCTTGGTACGGGATATTGAAGCTTTCTTT.

This clonotype was seen at least ten times. The chain uses TRBV6-2 or TRBV6-3 and TRBJ2-1; D not certain. This CDR3 is 14 amino acids long. The V gene lost 4 bases and the J gene lost 10 bases, with 17 bases spanning the gap. In germline, CDR1 is MNHEY, CDR2 SVGEGT. The CDR3 region is CASSSRASLNEQFF. Here the CDR3 DNA reads TGTGCCAGCAGTTCAAGGGCCAGCCTCAACGAGCAGTTCTTC.

This clonotype was seen ten or more times. The V and J genes are TRBV29-1 and TRBJ1-4, with D perhaps matching TRBD1 (6 bases). V lost 6 bases, J lost 7 bases, and 21 bases lay in between. Germline loops: CDR1 SQVTM, CDR2 ANQGSEA. The CDR3 sequence is 15 residues long. The CDR3 region is CSVFGHRETGEKLFF. The CDR3 bases are TGCAGCGTCTTTGGCCACAGGGAGACGGGTGAAAAACTGTTTTTT.

This clonotype was seen at least ten times. This chain joins TRBV7-6 and TRBJ2-1; tentatively, D is TRBD1 (5 bases). The CDR3 spans 15 residues. Trimming stripped 1 base from V and 5 bases from J, with 12 bases between. Per germline, CDR1 SGHVS and CDR2 FNYEAQ. In DNA form, the CDR3 reads TGTGCCAGCAGCTTAGTCTCTAGGGGTCACAATGAGCAGTTCTTC. Translation: CASSLVSRGHNEQFF.

The chain links TRBV19 to TRBJ2-1, with TRBD2 identical over 14 bases. V gave up 4 bases and J gave up 8 bases; unmatched junction bases: 4. CDR3 length equals 15 residues. Germline V lookup: CDR1 LNHDA, CDR2 SQIVND (reference sequence). As DNA, the CDR3 is TGTGCCAGTAGTACCGGGACTAGCGGGAGACATGAGCAGTTCTTC. Residues: CASSTGTSGRHEQFF. Full variable domain (remainder filled in from reference TRBV19 and TRBJ2-1): DGGITQSPKYLFRKEGQNVTLSCEQNLNHDAMYWYRQDPGQGLRLIYYSQIVNDFQKGDIAEGYSVSREKKESFPLTVTSAQKNPTAFYLCASSTGTSGRHEQFFGPGTRLTVL.